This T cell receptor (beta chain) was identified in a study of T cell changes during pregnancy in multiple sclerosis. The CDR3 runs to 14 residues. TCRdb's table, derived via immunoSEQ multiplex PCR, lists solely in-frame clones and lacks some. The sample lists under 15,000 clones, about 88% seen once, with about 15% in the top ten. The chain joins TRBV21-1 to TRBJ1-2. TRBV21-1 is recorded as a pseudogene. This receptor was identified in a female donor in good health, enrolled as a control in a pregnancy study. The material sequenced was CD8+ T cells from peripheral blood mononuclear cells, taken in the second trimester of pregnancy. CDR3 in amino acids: CASSTPRNNYGYTF. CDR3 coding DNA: TGTGCCAGCAGCACCCCGAGGAATAACTATGGCTACACCTTC.